These 4 T cell receptor beta chains were all obtained from the same sample, sequenced in a study of siplizumab effects on memory and regulatory T cells. This table comes from immunoSEQ multiplex PCR, and its TCRdb copy is limited to in-frame clones, with some not included. The sample carries approximately 68,000 clones, roughly nine tenths recorded once. Sequenced input: CD8+ T cells sorted from blood. The origin of the receptors is a human donor in good health.

This chain links TRBV27 with TRBJ2-6; perhaps TRBD1 as D (5 bases). Trimming stripped 3 bases from V and 0 bases from J, with 12 bases between. The CDR3 is 17 residues long. Germline CDR1 is MNHEY and CDR2 is SMNVEV (reference sequence). The DNA of the CDR3 is TGTGCCAGCAGTTTCTTAGGACAAGACTCTGGGGCCAACGTCCTGACTTTC. Translated, it gives CASSFLGQDSGANVLTF.

The rearrangement links TRBV6-6 to TRBJ2-7, with 10 positions matching TRBD1. The CDR3 consists of 14 residues. Germline V gene sequence: CDR1 MNHNY, CDR2 SVGAGI (reference sequence). With V trimmed by 10 bases and J by 2 bases, 8 bases remained unmatched. This chain's CDR3 is CAIAPGQGPYEQYF. The DNA for the CDR3 is TGTGCCATCGCACCGGGACAGGGGCCCTACGAGCAGTACTTC.

This rearrangement joins TRBV2 to TRBJ1-5, with D hard to call. CDR1 and CDR2 from the germline V gene are SNHLY and FYNNEI. V shed 0 bases and J shed 3 bases, with 9 bases lying between them. The CDR3 totals 15 residues. The DNA of the CDR3 is TGTGCCAGCAGTGAAGCCCCCGAGCCCAATCAGCCCCAGCATTTT. Translated, it gives CASSEAPEPNQPQHF.

Of note for this clone: The sample contains more than one DNA sequence encoding this CDR3. V gene TRBV7-2 combines with J gene TRBJ2-1; 8 bases line up with TRBD2. The CDR3 consists of 15 residues. With 2 bases clipped from V and 2 bases from J, the junction kept 2 bases outside the gene matches. Germline loops: CDR1 SGHTA, CDR2 FQGNSA. In nucleotides, the CDR3 is TGTGCCAGCAGCTTAACTAGCGGTCCCTACAATGAGCAGTTCTTC. Protein product: CASSLTSGPYNEQFF. The variable domain in full, completed from reference TRBV7-2 and TRBJ2-1, reads GAGVSQSPSNKVTEKGKDVELRCDPISGHTALYWYRQSLGQGLEFLIYFQGNSAPDKSGLPSDRFSAERTGGSVSTLTIQRTQQEDSAVYLCASSLTSGPYNEQFFGPGTRLTVL.